These T cell receptor beta chains were read from a single sample in a study of STAT5B mutations in CD4+ large granular lymphocyte leukemia. This table comes from immunoSEQ multiplex PCR, and its TCRdb copy is limited to in-frame clones, with some not included. The data contain approximately 25,000 clones, just under 75% of them singletons. The material sequenced was CD4+ T cells from blood buffy coats. All receptors derive from a human donor in good health. Each CDR3 is given without its conserved first and last residue. The order of the fields is CDR3 protein, J gene, D gene, V gene, CDR3 length. A D gene is named only where the DNA matches it firmly.

CDR3: ASSLLGPDGYNEQF
J: TRBJ2-1
D: .
V: TRBV11-2
length: 14

CDR3: ASSGTLDYGYT
J: TRBJ1-2
D: .
V: TRBV5-1
length: 11

CDR3: SVAYGLAGAEQF
J: TRBJ2-1
D: TRBD2
V: TRBV29-1
length: 12

CDR3: ASSPFVSSYNEQF
J: TRBJ2-1
D: .
V: TRBV18
length: 13

CDR3: ASSQGVGTGGYGYT
J: TRBJ1-2
D: TRBD1
V: TRBV14
length: 14

CDR3: ASSPRPPGFSGNTIY
J: TRBJ1-3
D: .
V: TRBV9
length: 15

CDR3: ASSQVTGKAF
J: TRBJ1-1
D: .
V: TRBV4-1
length: 10

CDR3: ASSLDISSGANVLT
J: TRBJ2-6
D: .
V: TRBV5-1
length: 14

CDR3: ASSEYPGDLYNEQF
J: TRBJ2-1
D: .
V: TRBV25-1
length: 14

CDR3: ASSHAGGIYNEQF
J: TRBJ2-1
D: TRBD2
V: TRBV4-1
length: 13

CDR3: ASSLGAYNEQF
J: TRBJ2-1
D: .
V: TRBV11-3
length: 11

CDR3: ASSSRQGGREKLF
J: TRBJ1-4
D: TRBD1
V: TRBV9
length: 13

CDR3: ASSRTGLSNQPQH
J: TRBJ1-5
D: TRBD1
V: TRBV6-6
length: 13

CDR3: ASSVRGTSDTQY
J: TRBJ2-3
D: .
V: TRBV11-2
length: 12

CDR3: ATSRDQQPQH
J: TRBJ1-5
D: .
V: TRBV15
length: 10

CDR3: ASSLGGQETQY
J: TRBJ2-5
D: .
V: TRBV7-9
length: 11

CDR3: ASSSATGGGETQY
J: TRBJ2-5
D: TRBD1
V: TRBV11-2
length: 13

CDR3: ASSLSQGAPDTQY
J: TRBJ2-3
D: TRBD1
V: TRBV7-9
length: 13

CDR3: ASTARGSTDTQY
J: TRBJ2-3
D: .
V: TRBV2
length: 12

CDR3: ASSKGASNQPQH
J: TRBJ1-5
D: TRBD1
V: TRBV4-1
length: 12

CDR3: ASSWGPGTGTAYNEQF
J: TRBJ2-1
D: TRBD1
V: TRBV5-1
length: 16

CDR3: ATGGDTEAF
J: TRBJ1-1
D: .
V: TRBV2
length: 9

CDR3: ASSQGVAAANYGYT
J: TRBJ1-2
D: .
V: TRBV4-3
length: 14

CDR3: ASSEVGQIRETQY
J: TRBJ2-5
D: TRBD1
V: TRBV6-1
length: 13

CDR3: ASSFSGTAWETQY
J: TRBJ2-5
D: .
V: TRBV5-6
length: 13

CDR3: ASSSGTGSYNEQF
J: TRBJ2-1
D: TRBD1
V: TRBV7-3
length: 13

CDR3: ASAETGNTGELF
J: TRBJ2-2
D: .
V: TRBV6-5
length: 12

CDR3: ASTPELASETQY
J: TRBJ2-5
D: .
V: TRBV6-5
length: 12

CDR3: ASSSRTANSNQPQH
J: TRBJ1-5
D: .
V: TRBV18
length: 14

CDR3: ASSLWTPGTSGTYNEQF
J: TRBJ2-1
D: TRBD2
V: TRBV28
length: 17

CDR3: ASSSPPENTEAF
J: TRBJ1-1
D: .
V: TRBV7-9
length: 12